This T cell receptor beta chain was recovered during a study of control samples from healthy donors and cancer patients. Sequencing used immunoSEQ multiplex PCR; TCRdb keeps in-frame clones, though not all of them. Among under 80,000 clones listed, 90% to 95% were seen once. V was clipped by 5 bases and J by 7 bases, with 11 bases between them. CDR3 size: 12 residues. Per the germline V gene, CDR1 is MDHEN and CDR2 is SYDVKM. Sequenced sample: PBMCs. This chain links TRBV28 with TRBJ1-2; D is unclear. The receptor comes from a woman aged 40 to 49 with lung cancer. The CDR3 DNA sequence: TGTGCCAGCAGTAACCCGTTCGGTGGCTACACCTTC. Translating gives CASSNPFGGYTF.